Below, 22 T cell receptor beta chains from the same sample are listed, as sequenced in a study of blood T cell repertoires in COVID-19. TCRdb keeps only in-frame clones here, not all; method: immunoSEQ multiplex PCR. The sample yields more than 200,000 clones, about nine tenths seen once. Material for sequencing was peripheral blood. The receptor set was obtained from an older woman with acute or convalescent COVID-19.

The chain combines TRBV19 with TRBJ2-6, with TRBD2 as a possible D gene (7 bases). The germline gives CDR1 LNHDA, CDR2 SQIVND (reference sequence). The germline V and J ends were trimmed by 4 bases and 7 bases, with 20 bases remaining between them. The CDR3 is 17 residues long. CDR3 nucleotide sequence: TGTGCCAGTAGTACCCCGGGGTGGGGGGGCATAGCCAACGTCCTGACTTTC. Amino acids: CASSTPGWGGIANVLTF.

The genes are TRBV6-5 and TRBJ2-3; D remains unclear. Trimming took 5 bases from V and 0 from J, leaving 9 bases between them. CDR3 length: 14 amino acids. Germline V lookup: CDR1 MNHEY, CDR2 SVGAGI. CDR3: CASSKTISTDTQYF. The CDR3 region has the DNA TGTGCCAGCAGTAAGACAATTAGCACAGATACGCAGTATTTT.

The chain's CDR3 is CASSLARAGDSYEQYF. As DNA, the CDR3 is TGTGCCAGCAGCTTAGCACGAGCGGGAGACTCCTACGAGCAGTACTTC. The rearrangement uses TRBV7-2 and TRBJ2-7; TRBD2 agrees at 8 bases. The CDR3 extends over 16 amino acids. With V trimmed by 0 bases and J by 0 bases, 4 bases remained unmatched. Germline assignment: CDR1 SGHTA and CDR2 FQGNSA.

The rearrangement uses TRBV7-9 and TRBJ1-2, with D possibly matching TRBD1 (6 bases). This CDR3 has 13 residues. The ends were cut back, 5 bases at V and 6 bases at J, with 13 bases in the middle. Germline V gene sequence: CDR1 SEHNR, CDR2 FQNEAQ (reference sequence). CDR3 in amino acids: CASSPLTGDGYTF. In nucleotides, the CDR3 is TGTGCCAGCAGCCCCCTGACAGGAGATGGCTACACCTTC.

This chain links TRBV6-5 with TRBJ2-2; no clear D gene. The CDR3 length is 16 residues. Trimming took off 0 bases at V and 5 bases at J, with 13 bases between the two ends. Per the germline V gene, CDR1 is MNHEY and CDR2 is SVGAGI. The CDR3 is CASSYSSRSRTGELFF. In DNA, the CDR3 is TGTGCCAGCAGTTACTCGAGTAGGAGCCGTACCGGGGAGCTGTTTTTT.

V and J are TRBV5-1 and TRBJ2-7; 11 positions match TRBD1. Germline V lookup: CDR1 SGHRS, CDR2 YFSETQ. With V trimmed by 5 bases and J by 0 bases, 7 bases remained unmatched. The CDR3 sequence is 16 residues long. The CDR3 nucleotides read TGCGCCAGCAGGCCGACCGGGACAGGGGGCTCCTACGAGCAGTACTTC. Its translation: CASRPTGTGGSYEQYF.

This chain connects TRBV10-2 to TRBJ2-5; 8 bases match TRBD2. The germline V gene encodes CDR1 WSHSY and CDR2 SAAADI. The CDR3 consists of 16 residues. J lost 4 bases, V lost 10 bases, and 17 bases had no gene match. The CDR3 coding sequence is TGCGCCAACAGCAAGCGGGGGAAACCTTCTCGAGAGACCCAGTACTTC. This codes for CANSKRGKPSRETQYF.

CDR3 coding DNA: TGTGCCAGCAGCACAGGGATTGAAGCTTTCTTT. This encodes CASSTGIEAFF. The chain has TRBV7-9 and TRBJ1-1; weak D call: TRBD1 (6 bases). CDR3 length: 11 residues. CDR1 and CDR2 from the germline V gene are SEHNR and FQNEAQ (reference sequence). V gave up 5 bases and J gave up 7 bases, with 8 bases separating them.

The chain has TRBV18 and TRBJ1-5, with D possibly being TRBD1 (6 bases). V was shortened by 6 bases and J by 4 bases, with 13 bases between the two germline ends. The CDR3 runs to 14 residues. CDR1 is KGHSH, CDR2 LQKENI, per germline. CDR3 sequence reads: CASSPTGLNQPQHF. In DNA form, the CDR3 reads TGTGCCAGCTCTCCAACAGGGTTAAATCAGCCCCAGCATTTT.

The V and J genes are TRBV28 and TRBJ1-2; a possible D gene is TRBD1 (5 bases). The CDR3 spans 15 residues. Per the germline V gene, CDR1 is MDHEN and CDR2 is SYDVKM. V shed 6 bases and J shed 4 bases, with 18 bases lying between them. CDR3 bases: TGTGCCAGCAGGAGGCGATTCGGGACTCGCTATGGCTACACCTTC. It specifies CASRRRFGTRYGYTF.

This chain uses TRBV6-5 with TRBJ2-3, with D uncertain. Between the trimmed V and J ends, which lost 0 bases and 6 bases, there was a span of 10 bases. The CDR3 length is 14 residues. The germline V gene encodes CDR1 MNHEY and CDR2 SVGAGI. The CDR3 DNA sequence: TGTGCCAGCAGTTACTCTACGGGTCGGGATACGCAGTATTTT. Its protein is CASSYSTGRDTQYF.

The genes are TRBV19 and TRBJ2-7; unclear D gene. Trimming removed 5 bases at V and 3 bases at J, with 14 bases between. CDR3 length: 14 amino acids. Per the germline V gene, CDR1 is LNHDA and CDR2 is SQIVND (reference sequence). CDR3 region: CASSLTSLNYEQYF. DNA of the CDR3: TGTGCCAGTAGTTTGACATCGCTTAACTACGAGCAGTACTTC.

This clone was found a few times. The chain links TRBV12-3 or TRBV12-4 to TRBJ1-2; maybe TRBD1 (5 bases). This CDR3 is built from 12 residues. V was trimmed by 3 bases and J by 7 bases, leaving 9 bases between them. CDR3 nucleotides: TGTGCCAGCAGTTTCTGGGGGGGTGGCTACACCTTC. It translates to CASSFWGGGYTF.

This sequence joins TRBV28 and TRBJ2-1, with 11 bases lining up with TRBD2. Germline CDR1 and CDR2: MDHEN and SYDVKM. V was pared by 6 bases and J by 14 bases, with 15 bases of the junction left unmatched. The CDR3 runs 15 residues. The CDR3 is CASRSWGIAGGKKFF. CDR3 DNA sequence: TGTGCCAGCAGGTCGTGGGGGATAGCGGGAGGGAAAAAGTTCTTC.

The chain recombines TRBV7-2 with TRBJ1-2; the match to TRBD1 covers 7 bases. The germline gives CDR1 SGHTA, CDR2 FQGNSA. J gave up 4 bases and V 0 bases, and 5 bases lay outside the gene matches. The CDR3 spans 15 residues. The CDR3 reads CASSLAQGGGYGYTF. CDR3 in DNA: TGTGCCAGCAGCTTAGCTCAGGGGGGCGGCTATGGCTACACCTTC.

Here the CDR3 reads CASSQMETYEQYF. The CDR3 coding sequence is TGTGCCAGCAGCCAAATGGAGACCTACGAGCAGTACTTC. The rearrangement uses TRBV12-3 or TRBV12-4 and TRBJ2-7; D not resolved. There are 13 residues in the CDR3. Trimming cost V 6 bases and J 2 bases, with 11 bases left between them.

The CDR3 sequence: CASSQDPSGGAGALSEQYF. The CDR3 DNA reads as TGTGCCAGCAGCCAAGATCCTAGCGGGGGGGCCGGCGCCCTGTCGGAGCAGTACTTC. The V and J genes are TRBV3-1 (or the pseudogene TRBV3-2) and TRBJ2-7; 12 bases are a match to TRBD2. Germline CDR1 is LGHDT and CDR2 is YNNKEL (reference sequence). This CDR3 spans 19 amino acids. The junction had 16 bases not matched to a gene; V was cut back by 0 bases and J by 7 bases.

The chain links TRBV25-1 to TRBJ2-2, with 11 bases that match TRBD1. Germline lookup yields CDR1 MGHDK and CDR2 SYGVNS. There are 16 residues in the CDR3. Germline trimming cut 4 bases from V and 5 bases from J; bases unmatched to any gene: 6. In DNA, the CDR3 is TGTGCCAGCAGTGCCGGACAGGGGGCTAAAACCGGGGAGCTGTTTTTT. It specifies CASSAGQGAKTGELFF.

V and J are TRBV24-1 and TRBJ1-5; tentatively, D is TRBD1 (5 bases). Germline V gene lookup returns CDR1 KGHDR and CDR2 SFDVKD. The CDR3 extends over 18 amino acids. The germline V and J ends were trimmed by 0 bases and 0 bases, with 14 bases remaining between them. The CDR3 nucleotides are TGTGCCACCAGTGATTTGTGGGGGGTCGATTATAGCAATCAGCCCCAGCATTTT. Translating gives CATSDLWGVDYSNQPQHF.

The chain couples TRBV11-2 to TRBJ2-7; 7 nucleotides align to TRBD1. The ends lost 4 bases at V and 0 bases at J; junction bases unmatched: 6. The CDR3 spans 15 residues. The germline V gene encodes CDR1 SGHAT and CDR2 FQNNGV. CDR3 sequence: CASSSGQNPSYEQYF. CDR3 nucleotides: TGTGCCAGCAGCTCGGGACAGAACCCCTCCTACGAGCAGTACTTC.

A remark on this clone: Germline is not matched at one junction end, which may reflect a read error. This chain joins TRBV5-1 and TRBJ1-2; D may be TRBD1 (5 bases). In germline, CDR1 is SGHRS, CDR2 YFSETQ. The CDR3 sequence is 15 residues long. CDR3 DNA: TGCGCCAGCAGCCAGGGACGTTCCTCGGACTATGGCTACACCTTT. This codes for CASSQGRSSDYGYTF.

J is TRBJ1-2 and V is TRBV24-1; 10 positions agree with TRBD1. The CDR3 is made up of 18 amino acids. Germline V lookup: CDR1 KGHDR, CDR2 SFDVKD. V lost 3 bases, J lost 3 bases, and 12 bases stayed unmatched. The DNA of the CDR3 is TGTGCCACCAGTGATCCCCACTCGACAGGGGGCGCCCACTATGGCTACACCTTC. Translated, it gives CATSDPHSTGGAHYGYTF.